The T cell receptor (beta chain) described here comes from a study of T cell changes during pregnancy in multiple sclerosis. Measured with immunoSEQ multiplex PCR; TCRdb has only the in-frame clones, and not every one. The sample records tens of thousands of clones, around 93% being singletons. The germline V and J ends were trimmed by 0 bases and 5 bases, with 11 bases remaining between them. Germline assignment: CDR1 SGDLS and CDR2 YYNGEE. CDR3 size: 15 residues. This TCR derives from a female donor with multiple sclerosis, enrolled in a pregnancy study. The source material was peripheral blood, sampled after pregnancy. The chain is built from TRBV9 and TRBJ1-4; possible D gene TRBD1, 5 bases. The CDR3 loop reads CASSVAAGGNEKLFF. The CDR3 nucleotides read TGTGCCAGCAGCGTAGCTGCTGGGGGGAATGAAAAACTGTTTTTT. Full variable domain (remainder filled in from reference TRBV9 and TRBJ1-4): DSGVTQTPKHLITATGQRVTLRCSPRSGDLSVYWYQQSLDQGLQFLIQYYNGEERAKGNILERFSAQQFPDLHSELNLSSLELGDSALYFCASSVAAGGNEKLFFGSGTQLSVL.